These 18 T cell receptor beta chains were sequenced from one sample in a study of tumor-infiltrating lymphocytes in primary liver carcinoma. It was from about 19-30 mg of unsorted bulk tissue that RNA and DNA were co-extracted. With approximately 470 ng total RNA as template and a constant-region primer, TCR beta cDNA was made. Each TCR beta library was derived from three nested multiplex PCR rounds that employed slightly modified ARM-PCR. Running nine to ten cycles apiece, the first two PCR rounds relied on TRBV1-TRBV30 forward primers together with a C-beta reverse primer. MiXCR, run by TCRdb on the multiplex PCR reads, gives a single entry per CDR3 protein. The sample holds about 44,000 distinct CDR3 sequences, roughly 77% seen once. Sample: liver tumor tissue from sampling region 3. The subset denotes: tumor region T3, left-lateral pole. The source is a man aged 35 to 55 with primary liver carcinoma and hepatitis B virus infection.

Turning to this clonotype: Here the CDR3 omits its conserved ending phenylalanine or tryptophan, so a read error is the likely source. The limits of the CDR3 on the DNA are not certain, so only TCRdb's listed CDR3 is given. The V and J genes are TRBV4-2 and TRBJ1-3; the D segment call TRBD1 is taken from the table without a DNA check. The V gene's germline CDR1 is LGHNA and CDR2 YNFKEQ. Counting both end residues, the CDR3 totals 15 amino acids. The CDR3 protein is CASSQEDRAGNTMYY.

As for this clonotype: Here the CDR3 omits its conserved ending phenylalanine or tryptophan, so a read error is the likely source. This chain connects TRBV4-2 to TRBJ1-1, with 10 positions matching TRBD1. This CDR3 region has 18 residues. Per the germline V gene, CDR1 is LGHNA and CDR2 is YNFKEQ. CDR3 sequence: CASSTHRDRGIFNTEAFT. CDR3 nucleotide sequence: TGCGCCAGCAGCACTCACCGGGACAGGGGAATTTTCAACACTGAAGCTTTCACT.

A note on this clonotype: Its ends do not fully match the called genes, so a read error is possible. The chain is built from TRBV4-2 and TRBJ1-3; a weak D match, TRBD1 (6 bases). Germline assignment: CDR1 LGHNA and CDR2 YNFKEQ. The length of the CDR3 is 15 residues. The CDR3 DNA is TGTACCAGCAGCCAAGATGGGGGCTCTGGAAACATCATATATTTT. Amino acid sequence: CTSSQDGGSGNIIYF.

This chain connects TRBV7-9 to TRBJ2-7; D is perhaps TRBD1 (6 bases). Deletions cut 6 bases from V and 3 bases from J, with 18 bases between. There are 15 residues in the CDR3. Germline lookup yields CDR1 SEHNR and CDR2 FQNEAQ (reference sequence). The CDR3 protein is CASSFTVGASYEQYF. The CDR3 DNA sequence: TGTGCCAGCAGTTTTACAGTGGGGGCCAGCTACGAGCAGTACTTC.

This CDR3 is CACSPDYNEQFF. The DNA of the CDR3 is TGTGCCTGTAGCCCGGACTACAATGAGCAGTTCTTC. The chain couples TRBV11-2 to TRBJ2-1; no reliable D call. This CDR3 is built from 12 residues. V was pared by 11 bases and J by 3 bases, with 11 bases between. CDR1 is SGHAT, CDR2 FQNNGV, per germline.

The gene calls are TRBV6-5 and TRBJ2-5, with D perhaps assigned TRBD1 or TRBD2 (5 bases each). This CDR3 has 15 residues. Germline loops: CDR1 MNHEY, CDR2 SVGAGI. V shed 6 bases and J shed 2 bases, with 16 bases lying between them. DNA of the CDR3: TGTGCCAGCAGCTCCGGATTGGGGGAGCAAGAGACCCAGTACTTC. This translates into CASSSGLGEQETQYF.

The chain joins TRBV6-5 to TRBJ2-1; tentative D call: TRBD1 (6 bases). V lost 6 bases and J lost 13, with 19 bases in between. The CDR3 runs 13 residues. Germline-derived CDR1 and CDR2 are MNHEY and SVGAGI. CDR3 sequence: CASSPTGNSEQFF. The CDR3 nucleotides read TGTGCCAGCAGCCCAACAGGGAACAGTGAACAGTTCTTC.

With regard to this clonotype: The junction differs from germline at one of its ends, possibly a read error. This CDR3 reads CASTLEYGDYEKYF. The CDR3, as DNA: TGTGCCAGTACCCTAGAGTATGGGGACTACGAGAAGTACTTC. The chain joins TRBV11-2 to TRBJ2-7; 7 bases are shared with TRBD2. CDR1 and CDR2 (germline): SGHAT, FQNNGV. CDR3 size: 14 residues.

This clonotype was observed a handful of times. The J gene is TRBJ2-7, the V gene TRBV9; possible D gene TRBD1, 6 bases. The CDR3 has 14 residues. CDR1 is SGDLS, CDR2 YYNGEE, per germline. V lost 4 bases and J lost 0, with 11 bases in between. DNA for the CDR3: TGTGCCAGCAGCTGGGGGCAGAGCTCCTACGAGCAGTACTTC. It specifies CASSWGQSSYEQYF.

A note on this clonotype: The conserved phenylalanine or tryptophan normally closing the CDR3 is absent here, so this likely arose from a read error. The limits of the CDR3 on the DNA are not certain, so only TCRdb's listed CDR3 is given. V is TRBV14 and J is TRBJ2-1; TRBD2 is taken as the D call from the table, unchecked against the DNA. The germline V gene has CDR1 SGHDN and CDR2 FVKESK. Both ends counted, the CDR3 spans 15 residues. The CDR3 region is CASSPIPDTYNDQLL.

The rearrangement uses TRBV6-6 and TRBJ1-4; the D gene is possibly TRBD1 (6 bases). With 5 bases removed from V and 8 bases from J, the gap between germline ends came to 21 bases. The germline gives CDR1 MNHNY, CDR2 SVGAGI (reference sequence). This CDR3 comprises 16 residues. The CDR3 DNA reads as TGTGCCAGCAGTACCGGTGGACGCCGGGGACAAGAAAAACTGTTTTTT. Protein: CASSTGGRRGQEKLFF.

For this clonotype: At one boundary the junction diverges from the germline segment, which might be a read error. J is TRBJ1-1 and V is TRBV12-3 or TRBV12-4; D is possibly TRBD1 (6 bases). CDR3 length: 14 amino acids. CDR3 coding DNA: TGTGCCTGCATCCTACAGGGATTCGGCACTGATGCTTTCTTT. Its translation: CACILQGFGTDAFF.

A note on this clonotype: Germline is not matched at one junction end, which may reflect a read error. This chain joins TRBV29-1 and TRBJ2-7; 8 bases are a match to TRBD2. The CDR3 contains 13 residues. From germline, CDR1 is SQVTM and CDR2 ANQGSEA. The chain's CDR3 is CSIESGLGYGQYF. The CDR3 nucleotides are TGCAGCATCGAGTCGGGACTAGGATACGGGCAGTACTTC.

Regarding this clonotype: It is likely a read error, because the conserved phenylalanine at the end of the CDR3 is missing. The genes are TRBV6-2 or TRBV6-3 and TRBJ2-5, with 8 bases fitting TRBD2. J was trimmed by 5 bases and V by 5 bases; bases with no gene match: 7. CDR1 is MNHEY and CDR2 is SVGEGT in the germline V gene. This CDR3 is 14 amino acids long. CDR3 amino acids: CASSHGTRLETQYI. The CDR3 nucleotides read TGTGCCAGCAGTCATGGGACTAGACTCGAGACCCAGTACATC.

The chain carries TRBV7-3 and TRBJ2-5, with D perhaps matching TRBD1 (7 bases). Trimming took off 6 bases at V and 6 bases at J, with 17 bases between the two ends. This CDR3 has 14 residues. The germline V gene encodes CDR1 SGHTA and CDR2 FQGTGA. CDR3 residues: CASSPGGGPQTQYF. The CDR3 DNA sequence: TGTGCCAGCAGTCCAGGAGGGGGCCCGCAGACCCAGTACTTC.

For this clonotype: One end of the junction fails to match germline, which may point to a read error. The chain links TRBV12-3 or TRBV12-4 to TRBJ2-3; D unclear. The CDR3 extends over 16 amino acids. CDR3 bases: TGTGCCAGCAGTTCCTTTTCCCCACCTACCGGAGATACGCAATGTTTT. Its protein product is CASSSFSPPTGDTQCF.

In the case of this clonotype: A much larger clone differs by one base, so this may be a read error. CDR3 bases: TGTGCCGGCAGTGCTCCGCAGCGGGGCCAAGCAGATACGCAGTATTTT. As protein: CAGSAPQRGQADTQYF. The chain recombines TRBV28 with TRBJ2-3; TRBD2 aligns across 7 bases. In germline, CDR1 is MDHEN, CDR2 SYDVKM. The CDR3 contains 16 residues.

V is TRBV11-2 and J is TRBJ2-1; TRBD2 might be the D (5 bases). Germline-derived CDR1 and CDR2 are SGHAT and FQNNGV. The CDR3 contains 13 residues. V was pared by 5 bases and J by 10 bases, with 15 bases between. The CDR3 nucleotides read TGTGCCAGCAGCCTCGAACTAGTTATCGAGCAGTTCTTC. This encodes CASSLELVIEQFF.